A selection of T cell receptor beta chains follows, all from one sample in a study of OX40 agonist ivuxolimab in advanced cancers. Using immunoSEQ multiplex PCR, the repertoire was profiled, and TCRdb retains in-frame clones only, with some absent. The sample lists 70,000 to 80,000 clones; about 91% were seen once. The input for sequencing was CD4+ or CD8+ T cells sorted from blood, taken in a trial of the OX40 agonist ivuxolimab. The source is an adult with an advanced solid tumor such as melanoma, head and neck, liver or kidney cancer. The CDR3 runs from the conserved cysteine through the conserved F or W. Not every row has a clone size; where given, it reads once, few, many or a size class.

J: TRBJ2-2; length: 18; V: TRBV5-1; size: -; CDR3: CASSPAPSRPRGTGELFF
J: TRBJ2-7; length: 16; V: TRBV27; size: -; CDR3: CASSFSFTGTTYEQYF
J: TRBJ1-2; length: 15; V: TRBV6-1; size: -; CDR3: CASSEAGGRLYGYTF
J: TRBJ2-2; length: 15; V: TRBV19; size: -; CDR3: CASSMGQGNTGELFF
J: TRBJ2-3; length: 15; V: TRBV7-9; size: -; CDR3: CASSYTAGGRDTQYF
J: TRBJ2-7; length: 12; V: TRBV28; size: -; CDR3: CASSLYGYEQYF
J: TRBJ2-5; length: 13; V: TRBV7-7; size: -; CDR3: CASSLGPKETQYF
J: TRBJ2-2; length: 17; V: TRBV4-3; size: -; CDR3: CASSQGRAWQDTGELFF
J: TRBJ2-5; length: 15; V: TRBV5-4; size: -; CDR3: CASSGAGRIQETQYF
J: TRBJ2-1; length: 14; V: TRBV7-2; size: -; CDR3: CASSLSSGSPEQFF
J: TRBJ1-5; length: 14; V: TRBV5-5; size: once; CDR3: CASSLDPANQPQHF
J: TRBJ2-2; length: 12; V: TRBV10-3; size: once; CDR3: CAISPTTGELFF
J: TRBJ2-7; length: 13; V: TRBV10-1; size: -; CDR3: CASSESGVYEQYF
J: TRBJ2-3; length: 18; V: TRBV18; size: -; CDR3: CASSPLEASGSPPDTQYF
J: TRBJ1-1; length: 13; V: TRBV6-6; size: -; CDR3: CASRHPGTGLAFF
J: TRBJ1-1; length: 14; V: TRBV19; size: -; CDR3: CASDPTGINTEAFF
J: TRBJ1-5; length: 16; V: TRBV10-2; size: -; CDR3: CASSESAGSNNQPQHF
J: TRBJ2-1; length: 16; V: TRBV6-6; size: -; CDR3: CASSPGTSGRASEQFF
J: TRBJ1-1; length: 15; V: TRBV6-6; size: -; CDR3: CASSPRQGTNTEAFF
J: TRBJ1-3; length: 15; V: TRBV18; size: -; CDR3: CASSVDIVSGNTIYF
J: TRBJ2-5; length: 13; V: TRBV9; size: once; CDR3: CASSVGIQETQYF
J: TRBJ1-2; length: 17; V: TRBV19; size: once; CDR3: CASSIVSRASANYGYTF
J: TRBJ2-5; length: 14; V: TRBV11-2; size: -; CDR3: CASSSGLSQETQYF
J: TRBJ2-2; length: 15; V: TRBV6-1; size: -; CDR3: CASLKPGVETGELFF
J: TRBJ1-5; length: 15; V: TRBV30; size: -; CDR3: CAWSVSLNSNQPQHF
J: TRBJ1-1; length: 15; V: TRBV19; size: once; CDR3: CASSMYSLGGTEAFF
J: TRBJ2-3; length: 19; V: TRBV19; size: -; CDR3: CASSVSGTSGRRGTDTQYF
J: TRBJ2-7; length: 15; V: TRBV27; size: -; CDR3: CASSQRQGSSYEQYF
J: TRBJ2-4; length: 16; V: TRBV6-1; size: -; CDR3: CASSEAGQLAKNIQYF
J: TRBJ2-5; length: 16; V: TRBV7-2; size: -; CDR3: CASSLPQWGVQETQYF
J: TRBJ2-3; length: 20; V: TRBV19; size: -; CDR3: CASSSPGLAGGSREADTQYF
J: TRBJ2-7; length: 15; V: TRBV4-1; size: -; CDR3: CASSQERYSGYEQYF
J: TRBJ1-5; length: 15; V: TRBV4-2; size: -; CDR3: CASSQDDPSNQPQHF
J: TRBJ2-3; length: 15; V: TRBV21-1; size: once; CDR3: CASSKGGTGTDTQYF
J: TRBJ2-3; length: 16; V: TRBV5-8; size: -; CDR3: CASSRKRGGSTDTQYF
J: TRBJ2-7; length: 16; V: TRBV18; size: -; CDR3: CASSPVLALRPNEQYF
J: TRBJ2-7; length: 13; V: TRBV6-1; size: -; CDR3: CASMERESTEQYF
J: TRBJ2-1; length: 15; V: TRBV7-9; size: -; CDR3: CASSRNSGSGNEQFF
J: TRBJ2-5; length: 11; V: TRBV6-5; size: -; CDR3: CASRDYLRQYF
J: TRBJ2-1; length: 13; V: TRBV29-1; size: -; CDR3: CSVRPGAYNEQFF